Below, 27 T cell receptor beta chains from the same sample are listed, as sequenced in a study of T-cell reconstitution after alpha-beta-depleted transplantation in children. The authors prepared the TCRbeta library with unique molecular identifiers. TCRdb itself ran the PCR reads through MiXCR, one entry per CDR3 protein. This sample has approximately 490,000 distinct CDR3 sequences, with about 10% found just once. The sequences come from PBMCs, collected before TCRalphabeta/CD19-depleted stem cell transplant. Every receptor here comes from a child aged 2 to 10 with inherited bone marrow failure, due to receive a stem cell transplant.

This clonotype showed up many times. CDR3 coding DNA: TGCAGCGCTAAACAGCTGAACACTGAAGCTTTCTTT. It encodes CSAKQLNTEAFF. The chain carries TRBV29-1 and TRBJ1-1; D remains unclear. Trimming shortened V by 7 bases and J by 0 bases, and 9 bases separated the two germline ends. There are 12 residues in the CDR3. Germline values: CDR1 SQVTM, CDR2 ANQGSEA. Using reference TRBV29-1 and TRBJ1-1 for the parts outside the CDR3, the full variable domain is SAVISQKPSRDICQRGTSLTIQCQVDSQVTMMFWYRQQPGQSLTLIATANQGSEATYESGFVIDKFPISRPNLTFSTLTVSNMSPEDSSIYLCSAKQLNTEAFFGQGTRLTVV.

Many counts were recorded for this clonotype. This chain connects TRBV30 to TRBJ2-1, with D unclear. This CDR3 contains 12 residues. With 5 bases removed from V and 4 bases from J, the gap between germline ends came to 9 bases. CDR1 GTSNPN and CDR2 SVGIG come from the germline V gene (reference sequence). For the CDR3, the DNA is TGTGCCTGGGATATAACGTACAATGAGCAGTTCTTC. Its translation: CAWDITYNEQFF.

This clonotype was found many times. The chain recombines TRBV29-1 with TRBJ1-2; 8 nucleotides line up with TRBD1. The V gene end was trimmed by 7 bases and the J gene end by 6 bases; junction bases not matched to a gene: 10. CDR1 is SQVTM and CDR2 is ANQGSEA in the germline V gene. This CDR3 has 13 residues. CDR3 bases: TGCAGCGCCCTAGGACAGGGAGAAGATGGCTACACCTTC. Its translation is CSALGQGEDGYTF.

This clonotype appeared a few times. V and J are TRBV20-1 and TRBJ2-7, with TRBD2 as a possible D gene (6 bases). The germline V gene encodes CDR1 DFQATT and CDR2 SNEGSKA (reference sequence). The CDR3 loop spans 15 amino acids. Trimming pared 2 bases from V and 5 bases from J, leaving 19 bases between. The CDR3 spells CSARPHLWEVDEQYF. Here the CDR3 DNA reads TGCAGTGCTAGACCCCACCTTTGGGAGGTCGACGAGCAGTACTTC.

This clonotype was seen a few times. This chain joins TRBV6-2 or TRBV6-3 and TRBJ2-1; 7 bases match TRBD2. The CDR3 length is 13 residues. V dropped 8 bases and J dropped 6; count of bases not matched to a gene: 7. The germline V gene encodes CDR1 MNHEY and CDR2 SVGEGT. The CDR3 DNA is TGTGCCAGCGTACGCGGGAGTGGCAATGAGCAGTTCTTC. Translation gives CASVRGSGNEQFF.

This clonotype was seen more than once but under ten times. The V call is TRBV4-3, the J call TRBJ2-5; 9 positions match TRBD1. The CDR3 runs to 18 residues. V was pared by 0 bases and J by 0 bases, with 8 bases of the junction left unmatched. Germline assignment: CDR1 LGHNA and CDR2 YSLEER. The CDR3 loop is CASSQDSEGTGNQETQYF. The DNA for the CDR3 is TGCGCCAGCAGCCAAGATTCGGAAGGGACAGGGAACCAAGAGACCCAGTACTTC.

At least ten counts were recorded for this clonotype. The CDR3 loop is CSASLDRPFYNEQFF. The CDR3 nucleotides read TGCAGTGCTAGCTTGGACAGGCCCTTCTACAATGAGCAGTTCTTC. This chain connects TRBV20-1 to TRBJ2-1; 7 nucleotides align to TRBD1. The CDR3 has 15 residues. V trimming: 3 bases; J trimming: 3 bases; junction bases outside the gene matches: 8. The V gene's germline CDR1 is DFQATT and CDR2 SNEGSKA (reference sequence).

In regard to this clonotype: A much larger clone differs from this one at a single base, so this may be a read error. CDR3 loop: CASSSKDSFEQIF. Written as DNA, the CDR3 is TGTGCCAGCAGTTCGAAGGACTCCTTCGAGCAGATCTTC. This chain links TRBV12-3 or TRBV12-4 with TRBJ2-1; D possibly corresponds to TRBD2 (5 bases). CDR3 length equals 13 residues.

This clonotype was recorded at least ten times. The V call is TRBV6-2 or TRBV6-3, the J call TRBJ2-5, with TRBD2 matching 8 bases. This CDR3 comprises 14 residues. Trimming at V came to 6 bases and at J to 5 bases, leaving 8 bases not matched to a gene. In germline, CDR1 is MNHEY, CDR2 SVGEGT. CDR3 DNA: TGTGCCAGCAGGGATCAGACGGGAGGGGAGACCCAGTACTTC. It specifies CASRDQTGGETQYF.

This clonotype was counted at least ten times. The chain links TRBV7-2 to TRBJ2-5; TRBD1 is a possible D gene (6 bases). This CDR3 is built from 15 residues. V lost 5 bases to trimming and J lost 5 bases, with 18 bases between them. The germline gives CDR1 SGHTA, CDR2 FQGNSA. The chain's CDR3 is CASSPAWGLGETQYF. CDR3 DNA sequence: TGTGCCAGCAGCCCCGCATGGGGGCTAGGGGAGACCCAGTACTTC.

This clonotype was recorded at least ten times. CDR3 coding DNA: TGCAGCGGGCGGAGGTCCTACGAGCAGTACTTC. Its translation: CSGRRSYEQYF. The chain employs TRBV20-1 and TRBJ2-7, with D possibly matching TRBD2 (5 bases). CDR3 length: 11 amino acids. Germline CDR1 reads DFQATT; CDR2 reads SNEGSKA (reference sequence).

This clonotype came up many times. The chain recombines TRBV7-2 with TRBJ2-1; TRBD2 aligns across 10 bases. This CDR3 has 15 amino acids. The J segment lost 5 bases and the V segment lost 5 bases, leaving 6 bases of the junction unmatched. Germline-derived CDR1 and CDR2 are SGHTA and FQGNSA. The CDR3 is CASSITSGINNEQFF. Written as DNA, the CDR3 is TGTGCCAGCAGCATTACTAGCGGGATAAACAATGAGCAGTTCTTC.

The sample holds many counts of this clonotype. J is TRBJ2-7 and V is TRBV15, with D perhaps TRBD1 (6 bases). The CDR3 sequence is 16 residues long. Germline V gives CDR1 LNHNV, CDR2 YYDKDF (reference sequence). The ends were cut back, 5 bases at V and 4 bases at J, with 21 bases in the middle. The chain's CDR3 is CATSLAMGDKVYEQYF. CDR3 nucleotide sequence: TGTGCCACCAGCCTCGCGATGGGGGACAAGGTTTACGAGCAGTACTTC.

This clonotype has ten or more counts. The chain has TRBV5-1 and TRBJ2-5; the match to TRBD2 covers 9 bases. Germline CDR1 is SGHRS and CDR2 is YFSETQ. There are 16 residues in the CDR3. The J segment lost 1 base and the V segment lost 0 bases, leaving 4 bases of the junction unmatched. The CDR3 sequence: CASSLVGAGGQETQYF. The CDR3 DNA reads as TGCGCCAGCAGCTTGGTCGGAGCGGGGGGCCAAGAGACCCAGTACTTC.

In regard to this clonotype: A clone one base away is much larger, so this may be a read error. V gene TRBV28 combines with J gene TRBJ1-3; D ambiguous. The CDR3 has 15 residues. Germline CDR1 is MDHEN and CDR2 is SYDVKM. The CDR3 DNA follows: TGTGACAGCAGTTTTAGGCAGTACTATGGAAACACCATATATTTT. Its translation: CDSSFRQYYGNTIYF.

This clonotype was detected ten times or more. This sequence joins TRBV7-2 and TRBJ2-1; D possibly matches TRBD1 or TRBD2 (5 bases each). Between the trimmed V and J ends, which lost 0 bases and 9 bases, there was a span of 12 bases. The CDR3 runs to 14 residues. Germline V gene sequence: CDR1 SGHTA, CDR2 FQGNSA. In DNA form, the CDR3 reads TGTGCCAGCAGCTTAGCCTTTCGGGGACGTGAGCAGTTCTTC. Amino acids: CASSLAFRGREQFF.

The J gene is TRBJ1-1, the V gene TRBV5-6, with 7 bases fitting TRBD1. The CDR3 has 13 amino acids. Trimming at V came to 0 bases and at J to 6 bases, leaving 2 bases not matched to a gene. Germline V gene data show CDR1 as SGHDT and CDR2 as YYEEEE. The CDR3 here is CASSLGDSSEAFF. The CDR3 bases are TGTGCCAGCAGCTTGGGGGACAGTTCTGAAGCTTTCTTT.

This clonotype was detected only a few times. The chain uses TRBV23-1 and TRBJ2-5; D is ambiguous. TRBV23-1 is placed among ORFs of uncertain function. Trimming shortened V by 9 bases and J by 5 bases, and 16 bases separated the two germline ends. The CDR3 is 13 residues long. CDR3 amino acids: CASPGSGGETQYF. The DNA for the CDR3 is TGCGCCAGTCCTGGTTCAGGTGGGGAGACCCAGTACTTC.

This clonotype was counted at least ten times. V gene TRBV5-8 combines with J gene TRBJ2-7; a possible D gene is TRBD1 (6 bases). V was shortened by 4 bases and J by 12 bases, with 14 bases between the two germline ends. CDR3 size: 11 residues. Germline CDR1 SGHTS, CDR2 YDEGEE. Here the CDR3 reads CASSGGPVRYF. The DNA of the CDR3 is TGTGCCAGCAGCGGGGGCCCGGTTCGGTACTTC.

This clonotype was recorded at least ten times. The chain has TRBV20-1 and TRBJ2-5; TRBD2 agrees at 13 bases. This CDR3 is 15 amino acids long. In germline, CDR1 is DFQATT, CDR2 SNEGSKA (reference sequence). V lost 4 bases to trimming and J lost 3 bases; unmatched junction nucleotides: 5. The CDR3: CSATAGLAGEETQYF. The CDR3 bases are TGCAGTGCTACAGCCGGACTAGCGGGAGAAGAGACCCAGTACTTC.

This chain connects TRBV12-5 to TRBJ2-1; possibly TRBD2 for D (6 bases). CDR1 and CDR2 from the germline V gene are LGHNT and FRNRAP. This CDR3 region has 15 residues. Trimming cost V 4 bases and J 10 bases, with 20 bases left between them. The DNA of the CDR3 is TGTGCTAGTGGTTCGGAGACCCTAGCGATAAGGGAGCAGTTCTTC. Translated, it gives CASGSETLAIREQFF. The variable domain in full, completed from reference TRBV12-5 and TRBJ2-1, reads DARVTQTPRHKVTEMGQEVTMRCQPILGHNTVFWYRQTMMQGLELLAYFRNRAPLDDSGMPKDRFSAEMPDATLATLKIQPSEPRDSAVYFCASGSETLAIREQFFGPGTRLTVL.

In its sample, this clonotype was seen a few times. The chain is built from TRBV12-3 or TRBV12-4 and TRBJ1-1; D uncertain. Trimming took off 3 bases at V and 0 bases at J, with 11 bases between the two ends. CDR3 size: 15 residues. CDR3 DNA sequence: TGTGCCAGCAGTTTTAGTTGGGATCTGAACACTGAAGCTTTCTTT. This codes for CASSFSWDLNTEAFF.

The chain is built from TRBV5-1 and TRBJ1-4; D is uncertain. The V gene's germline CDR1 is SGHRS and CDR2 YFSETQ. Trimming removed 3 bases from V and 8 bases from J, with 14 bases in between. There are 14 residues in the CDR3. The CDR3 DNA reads TGCGCCAGCAGCTGGAGACCCGCGGGGGAAAAACTGTTTTTT. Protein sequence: CASSWRPAGEKLFF.

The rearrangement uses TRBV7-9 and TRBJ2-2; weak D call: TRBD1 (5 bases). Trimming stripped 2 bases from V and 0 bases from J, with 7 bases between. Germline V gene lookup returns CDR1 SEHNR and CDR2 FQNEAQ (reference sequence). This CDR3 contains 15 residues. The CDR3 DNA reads TGTGCCAGCAGCTTACCCAGGGCGAACACCGGGGAGCTGTTTTTT. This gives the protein CASSLPRANTGELFF.

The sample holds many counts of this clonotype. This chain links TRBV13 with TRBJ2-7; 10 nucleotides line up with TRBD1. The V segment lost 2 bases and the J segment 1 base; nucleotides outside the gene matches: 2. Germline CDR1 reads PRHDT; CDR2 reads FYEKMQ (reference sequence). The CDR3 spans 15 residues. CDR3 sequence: CASSLMGQGSYEQYF. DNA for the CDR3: TGTGCCAGCAGCTTAATGGGACAGGGGTCCTACGAGCAGTACTTC.

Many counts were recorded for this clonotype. The CDR3 loop is CASSVSGGPYEQYF. Here the CDR3 DNA reads TGTGCCAGCAGCGTATCGGGAGGGCCCTACGAGCAGTACTTC. The V call is TRBV9, the J call TRBJ2-7; 8 positions agree with TRBD2. The CDR3 runs 14 residues. V lost 1 base and J lost 2; bases outside the gene matches: 2. The germline V gene has CDR1 SGDLS and CDR2 YYNGEE.

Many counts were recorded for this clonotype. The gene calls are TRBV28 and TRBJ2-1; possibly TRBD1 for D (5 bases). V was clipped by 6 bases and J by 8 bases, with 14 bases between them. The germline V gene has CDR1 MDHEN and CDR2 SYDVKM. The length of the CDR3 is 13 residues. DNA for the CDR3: TGTGCCAGCAGAGGGGTTGAGTGGGATGAGCAGTTCTTC. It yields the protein CASRGVEWDEQFF.